Listed here are 5 T cell receptor beta chains from one sample, sequenced in a study of blood T cell repertoires in COVID-19. TCRdb's table, derived via immunoSEQ multiplex PCR, lists solely in-frame clones and lacks some. This table has more than 110,000 clones, roughly four fifths appearing once. Sequenced material: peripheral blood. The receptor source for this set is a human donor in a cohort sampled during active COVID-19.

The J gene is TRBJ1-3, the V gene TRBV9, with D possibly matching TRBD1 (5 bases). Germline V CDR1 and CDR2: SGDLS, YYNGEE. With 0 bases removed from V and 4 bases from J, the gap between germline ends came to 5 bases. The CDR3 runs 13 residues. CDR3 in amino acids: CASSVGGGNTIYF. The DNA of the CDR3 is TGTGCCAGCAGCGTAGGGGGCGGAAACACCATATATTTT.

The CDR3 spells CASSLPNARTGTGLNYGYTF. CDR3 nucleotides: TGTGCCAGCAGCTTACCCAACGCGAGAACCGGGACAGGGTTGAACTATGGCTACACCTTC. The V gene is TRBV11-3, the J gene TRBJ1-2; 9 nucleotides match TRBD1. CDR1 is SGHNT and CDR2 is YENEEA in the germline V gene. V lost 2 bases to trimming and J lost 2 bases; unmatched junction nucleotides: 18. The length of the CDR3 is 20 residues. The full variable domain, its missing parts supplied by reference TRBV11-3 and TRBJ1-2, is EAGVVQSPRYKIIEKKQPVAFWCNPISGHNTLYWYLQNLGQGPELLIRYENEEAVDDSQLPKDRFSAERLKGVDSTLKIQPAELGDSAVYLCASSLPNARTGTGLNYGYTFGSGTRLTVV.

The genes are TRBV2 and TRBJ1-5; D might be TRBD1 (5 bases). There are 14 residues in the CDR3. Germline CDR1 is SNHLY and CDR2 is FYNNEI. Trimming pared 5 bases from V and 3 bases from J, leaving 11 bases between. The CDR3 loop reads CASSKGIANQPQHF. As DNA, the CDR3 is TGTGCCAGCAGTAAGGGGATCGCCAATCAGCCCCAGCATTTT.

This sequence joins TRBV10-3 and TRBJ2-3; tentatively, D is TRBD1 (6 bases). Germline values: CDR1 ENHRY, CDR2 SYGVKD. Deletions cut 7 bases from V and 4 bases from J, with 15 bases between. CDR3 length: 14 residues. CDR3 in amino acids: CAITRDRIADTQYF. The CDR3, as DNA: TGTGCCATCACCCGAGACAGGATTGCAGATACGCAGTATTTT.

The rearrangement joins TRBV6-5 to TRBJ2-5; D unclear. The CDR3 has 16 amino acids. The germline V gene has CDR1 MNHEY and CDR2 SVGAGI. V was trimmed by 4 bases and J by 5 bases, leaving 20 bases between them. CDR3 in amino acids: CASSSPRRRRRETQYF. DNA for the CDR3: TGTGCCAGCAGTTCCCCAAGGCGGAGAAGAAGGGAGACCCAGTACTTC.